What follows are 5 T cell receptor beta chains derived from one specimen sequenced in a study of T cells after yellow fever vaccination. TCRdb ran MiXCR on the 5' RACE reads and lists one entry per CDR3 protein. The data contain 29,000 or so distinct CDR3 sequences, roughly 6% of them singletons. The material sequenced was PBMCs, either bulk or a sorted T-cell subset (CD4+, CD8+, memory, or dextramer-sorted; not recorded which), taken on the day of the yellow fever booster vaccination. The origin of the receptors is a man under 40 who received the YFV17D yellow fever vaccine.

This clonotype came up many times. The V call is TRBV27, the J call TRBJ1-5, with 8 bases identical to TRBD1. The ends lost 1 base at V and 5 bases at J; junction bases unmatched: 4. Germline V gene sequence: CDR1 MNHEY, CDR2 SMNVEV (reference sequence). The CDR3 loop spans 15 amino acids. The CDR3 DNA reads as TGTGCCAGCAGTTTATTCCCGACAGGGGATCAGCCCCAGCATTTT. Its translation: CASSLFPTGDQPQHF.

This sequence joins TRBV7-9 and TRBJ2-7; D not certain. The CDR3 has 14 residues. Per the germline V gene, CDR1 is SEHNR and CDR2 is FQNEAQ (reference sequence). The germline V and J ends were trimmed by 5 bases and 2 bases, with 13 bases remaining between them. CDR3 loop: CASSRIGQTYEQYF. CDR3 in DNA: TGTGCCAGCAGCCGAATTGGCCAAACCTACGAGCAGTACTTC.

This clonotype was counted between two and nine times. The chain has TRBV5-1 and TRBJ2-3; 7 nucleotides match TRBD2. J lost 0 bases, V lost 6 bases, and 4 bases had no gene match. Germline loops: CDR1 SGHRS, CDR2 YFSETQ. The CDR3 is 14 residues long. The CDR3 DNA is TGCGCCAGCAAGCTAGCGGAAAGCACAGATACGCAGTATTTT. This gives the protein CASKLAESTDTQYF.

This clonotype was picked up a small number of times. This chain links TRBV20-1 with TRBJ2-3; 14 bases match TRBD2. Germline lookup yields CDR1 DFQATT and CDR2 SNEGSKA (reference sequence). Losses at the gene ends were 7 bases for V and 3 bases for J; bases not matched to a gene: 15. The CDR3 has 18 residues. CDR3 DNA sequence: TGCAGTGGGACCTGGTCTGGGGGGACTAGCGGGAGTACAGATACGCAGTATTTT. Translated: CSGTWSGGTSGSTDTQYF.

This clonotype is deemed medium-sized. This rearrangement joins TRBV9 to TRBJ2-5; D possibly corresponds to TRBD1 (6 bases). Germline V gives CDR1 SGDLS, CDR2 YYNGEE. V was clipped by 4 bases and J by 1 base, with 14 bases between them. The CDR3 consists of 15 residues. The CDR3 region is CASSPGRGFQETQYF. Written as DNA, the CDR3 is TGTGCCAGCAGCCCAGGAAGGGGGTTCCAAGAGACCCAGTACTTC.